This is a list of T cell receptor beta chains from one sample in a study of cytomegalovirus exposure and HLA in healthy donors. The method was immunoSEQ multiplex PCR; TCRdb's version includes in-frame clones alone and lacks a portion of them. This sample has about 180,000 clones, with around nine tenths found just once. The sequenced material came from PBMCs. The receptor source for this set is a woman aged 25 to 39 in good health and CMV-seronegative. Both conserved end residues are part of each CDR3. The D gene is left open where the match is weak. Part of the rows lack a size; the others show once, few, many or a class for expanded clones.

V	size	J	D	DNA	CDR3
TRBV30	.	TRBJ1-5	.	TGTGCCTGGAGTGGCGTTGGGGGCGCAGGGCCCCAGCATTTT	CAWSGVGGAGPQHF
TRBV5-5	.	TRBJ2-7	.	TGTGCCAGCAGCTTCAGCTCCTACGAGCAGTACTTC	CASSFSSYEQYF
TRBV6-1	once	TRBJ2-5	.	TGTGCCAGCAGTGGCGATCTAGCGTCGGCAGAGACCCAGTACTTC	CASSGDLASAETQYF
TRBV11-2	few	TRBJ1-2	.	TGTGCCAGCAGCCCCAGGGTATCGGATGGCTACACCTTC	CASSPRVSDGYTF
TRBV5-1	.	TRBJ2-7	.	TGCGCCAGCAGCGCGGACATCTCCTACGAGCAGTACTTC	CASSADISYEQYF
TRBV4-3	.	TRBJ1-1	TRBD1	TGCGCCAGCAGCCAAGGAAGCGGAACAGGGGATTGGAACACTGAAGCTTTCTTT	CASSQGSGTGDWNTEAFF
TRBV11-2	once	TRBJ1-2	TRBD1	TGTGCCAGCAGCACAATGACAGGGGGCGCAGATGGCTACACCTTC	CASSTMTGGADGYTF
TRBV4-1	few	TRBJ1-6	TRBD1	TGCGCCAGCAGCCAGATTGGGACAGGTCATAATTCACCCCTCCACTTT	CASSQIGTGHNSPLHF
TRBV30	.	TRBJ1-5	.	TGTGCCTGGAGCCAATCCATCCTAGGCAATCAGCCCCAGCATTTT	CAWSQSILGNQPQHF
TRBV4-1	few	TRBJ1-1	.	TGCGCCAGCGGAAGTGGAGGCACTGAAGCTTTCTTT	CASGSGGTEAFF
TRBV5-1	.	TRBJ1-1	.	TGCGCCAGCAGCTTGGTTGTCCTGGAGGACACTGAAGCTTTCTTT	CASSLVVLEDTEAFF
TRBV27	.	TRBJ1-1	.	TGTGCCAGCAGCAAGAGACAGGTTATGAACACTGAAGCTTTCTTT	CASSKRQVMNTEAFF
TRBV6-6	.	TRBJ1-5	.	TGTGCCAGCAGTTACACCGGCAAAGAAAAGGGGCAGCCCCAGCATTTT	CASSYTGKEKGQPQHF
TRBV12-5	.	TRBJ2-5	TRBD2	TGTGCTAGTGGTGGGGGACGTAGCGGGTTCTTTCAAGAGACCCAGTACTTC	CASGGGRSGFFQETQYF
TRBV5-1	.	TRBJ1-3	.	TGCGCCAGCAGCTTGGGAGGAAGAAACACCATATATTTT	CASSLGGRNTIYF
TRBV9	.	TRBJ2-5	TRBD2	TGTGCCAGCAGCGGCAGACTAGCGGAGGACCAAGAGACCCAGTACTTC	CASSGRLAEDQETQYF
TRBV25-1	.	TRBJ1-1	.	TGTGCCAGCAGCAGGAACACTGAAGCTTTCTTT	CASSRNTEAFF
TRBV7-8	.	TRBJ1-5	.	TGTGCCAGCAGTTTTGGCCGTTTCGGCAATCAGCCCCAGCATTTT	CASSFGRFGNQPQHF
TRBV4-1	.	TRBJ1-1	TRBD1	TGCGCCAGCAGCCTTGGACAGGGGCCCACTGAAGCTTTCTTT	CASSLGQGPTEAFF
TRBV19	.	TRBJ2-1	TRBD2	TGTGCCAGTAGTATAGGAATGGGTAGCGGGGGTGAGCAGTTCTTC	CASSIGMGSGGEQFF
TRBV2	.	TRBJ1-1	TRBD1	TGTGCCAGCAGTCCTCAGGGGACAGCTATGAACACTGAAGCTTTCTTT	CASSPQGTAMNTEAFF
TRBV19	few	TRBJ1-3	.	TGTGCCACCGAAACAGCTCCCGGTGGAAACACCATATATTTT	CATETAPGGNTIYF
TRBV4-2	.	TRBJ2-2	TRBD1	TGTGCCAGCAGCCAAGCTAGGACAGGGGACACCGGGGAGCTGTTTTTT	CASSQARTGDTGELFF
TRBV7-9	.	TRBJ1-2	TRBD1	TGTGCCAGCAGCTTAGTTGTTGGGACAGGGGAGACAAATGGCTACACCTTC	CASSLVVGTGETNGYTF
TRBV27	.	TRBJ1-2	TRBD1	TGTGCCAGCAGCCGGAGGGGGCAGGGAGTTGATGGCTACACCTTC	CASSRRGQGVDGYTF
TRBV6-1	.	TRBJ2-3	TRBD2	TGTGCCAGCAGAATCGAAGCGGGGGGACCAGATACGCAGTATTTT	CASRIEAGGPDTQYF
TRBV30	.	TRBJ1-2	TRBD1	TGTGCCTGGAGTGATATTATGCCGGGACAGAAAAGGATCGGCTACACCTTC	CAWSDIMPGQKRIGYTF
TRBV10-1	.	TRBJ2-7	TRBD1	TGCGCCAGCAGTAGTAAGCCGACAGGGAGCGCCAGCGAGCAGTACTTC	CASSSKPTGSASEQYF
TRBV19	once	TRBJ2-2	TRBD1	TGTGCCAGTAGTATAGTAACAGGGACAGGGTACACCGGGGAGCTGTTTTTT	CASSIVTGTGYTGELFF
TRBV29-1	.	TRBJ1-1	.	TGCAGCGCCCAGACAGGAATGAACACTGAAGCTTTCTTT	CSAQTGMNTEAFF
TRBV7-9	.	TRBJ2-7	.	TGTGCCAGCAGCTTAGAACAGGTCTACGAGCAGTACTTC	CASSLEQVYEQYF
TRBV2	.	TRBJ2-5	TRBD2	TGTGCCAGCAGCGCCTTGACTAGCGGGGGAGGGACCCAGTACTTC	CASSALTSGGGTQYF
TRBV7-2	.	TRBJ1-1	TRBD1	TGTGCCAGCACCCAAAGAGGACAGGGGTTGAACACTGAAGCTTTCTTT	CASTQRGQGLNTEAFF
TRBV5-1	.	TRBJ1-4	.	TGCGCCAGCAGCCAGGCAGGGACTAATGAAAAACTGTTTTTT	CASSQAGTNEKLFF
TRBV27	.	TRBJ2-7	TRBD2	TGTGCCAGCCCCGGGCCTAGCGGGGGGTACGAGCAGTACTTC	CASPGPSGGYEQYF
TRBV4-1	few	TRBJ1-4	.	TGCGCCAGCAGCCAAGTTCTGGAAAAACTGTTTTTT	CASSQVLEKLFF
TRBV2	.	TRBJ1-6	TRBD1	TGTGCCAGCAGCGCACAGGGGTTCAGCAGTTCACCCCTCCACTTT	CASSAQGFSSSPLHF
TRBV6-5	.	TRBJ1-2	.	TGTGCCAGCAGCCGCGGACACCTAGCTAACTATGGCTACACCTTC	CASSRGHLANYGYTF
TRBV5-1	.	TRBJ1-4	TRBD1	TGCGCCAGCAGACCGGGACAGGGACTTGAAAAACTGTTTTTT	CASRPGQGLEKLFF
TRBV30	.	TRBJ1-5	.	TGTGCCTGGAGTTTTAAGGCAGGGTTAGGGAGCAATCAGCCCCAGCATTTT	CAWSFKAGLGSNQPQHF
TRBV5-6	.	TRBJ2-3	TRBD1	TGTGCCAGCGGGACCCCGGGACAGGGGACAGATACGCAGTATTTT	CASGTPGQGTDTQYF
TRBV5-1	medium-sized	TRBJ1-1	.	TGCGCCAGCAGCGCCGGCGGGGCGTGGGGCACTGAAGCTTTCTTT	CASSAGGAWGTEAFF
TRBV19	.	TRBJ2-2	.	TGTGCCAGTCACAAGTGGGGGGCGAACACCGGGGAGCTGTTTTTT	CASHKWGANTGELFF
TRBV6-1	.	TRBJ2-2	TRBD1	TGTGCCAGCAGCCCTACGGGACAGGGGGTGCGGGAGCTGTTTTTT	CASSPTGQGVRELFF
TRBV5-4	.	TRBJ1-2	TRBD1	TGTGCCAGCAGCTCCGGGACAGGGGGCTTAAACTATGGCTACACCTTC	CASSSGTGGLNYGYTF
TRBV4-2	.	TRBJ2-5	.	TGTGCCAGCAGCCAAGATATGAGTCCAGAGACCCAGTACTTC	CASSQDMSPETQYF